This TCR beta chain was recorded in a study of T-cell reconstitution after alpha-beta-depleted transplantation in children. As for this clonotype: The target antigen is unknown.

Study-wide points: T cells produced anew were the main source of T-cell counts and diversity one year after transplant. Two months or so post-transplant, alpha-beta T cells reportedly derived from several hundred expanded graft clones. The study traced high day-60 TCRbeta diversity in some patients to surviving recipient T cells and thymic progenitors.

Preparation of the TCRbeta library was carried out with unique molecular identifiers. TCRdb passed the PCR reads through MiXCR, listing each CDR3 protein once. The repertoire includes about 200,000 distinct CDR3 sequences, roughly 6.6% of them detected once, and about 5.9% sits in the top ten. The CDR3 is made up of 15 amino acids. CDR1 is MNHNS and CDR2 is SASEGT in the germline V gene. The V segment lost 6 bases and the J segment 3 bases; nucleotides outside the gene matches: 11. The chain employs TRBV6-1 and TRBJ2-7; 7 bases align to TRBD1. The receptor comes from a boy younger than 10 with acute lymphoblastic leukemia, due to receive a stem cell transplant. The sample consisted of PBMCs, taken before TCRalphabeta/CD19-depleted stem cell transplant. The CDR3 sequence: CASRAPGTAYYEQYF. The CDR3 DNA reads TGTGCCAGCAGGGCCCCCGGGACAGCCTACTACGAGCAGTACTTC.